A selection of T cell receptor beta chains follows, all from one sample in a study of blood T cell repertoires in COVID-19. The data were produced by immunoSEQ multiplex PCR, yet TCRdb's version contains in-frame clones alone and is incomplete. Here the sample spans some 130,000 clones, almost 85% being singletons. The sequencing input was peripheral blood. These receptors were obtained from a woman under 40 who had recovered from COVID-19. Both conserved end residues are part of each CDR3. D genes are given only for firm matches. Clone size appears in some rows only: once, few, many, or a class for an expanded clone.

>TRBD2|once|TRBJ2-3|TRBV6-1
CASSVRGLAGRDTQYF
TGTGCCAGCAGTGTCCGCGGACTAGCGGGTAGAGATACGCAGTATTTT
>NA|NA|TRBJ1-2|TRBV3-1/TRBV3-2
CASSQIGADHYGYTF
TGTGCCAGCAGCCAAATAGGAGCCGACCACTATGGCTACACCTTC
>NA|NA|TRBJ1-2|TRBV6-6
CASSLYLERGYTF
TGTGCCAGCAGTTTATATCTCGAGAGAGGCTACACCTTC
>NA|NA|TRBJ2-7|TRBV19
CASSARTPPYEQYF
TGTGCCAGTAGTGCCCGGACTCCCCCCTACGAGCAGTACTTC
>NA|NA|TRBJ1-5|TRBV5-1
CASSPDSSGNQPQHF
TGCGCCAGCAGCCCGGACAGTTCGGGCAATCAGCCCCAGCATTTT
>NA|NA|TRBJ1-3|TRBV3-1/TRBV3-2
CASSYASPGNTIYF
TGTGCCAGCAGCTACGCGTCCCCTGGAAACACCATATATTTT
>NA|NA|TRBJ1-3|TRBV15
CATSRAAGTGNTIYF
TGTGCCACCAGCAGAGCGGCAGGAACTGGAAACACCATATATTTT
>NA|NA|TRBJ2-3|TRBV3-1/TRBV3-2
CASSLPGSEDTQYF
TGTGCCAGCAGCCTCCCGGGTAGCGAGGATACGCAGTATTTT
>TRBD1|medium-sized|TRBJ2-3|TRBV19
CASSIEGQLSTDTQYF
TGTGCCAGTAGTATAGAGGGACAGCTAAGCACAGATACGCAGTATTTT
>TRBD2|NA|TRBJ2-7|TRBV6-5
CASMAGGSSYEQYF
TGTGCCAGCATGGCTGGCGGGAGTTCCTACGAGCAGTACTTC
>TRBD1|NA|TRBJ1-2|TRBV3-1/TRBV3-2
CASSQWGRGPTGAYGYTF
TGTGCCAGCAGCCAATGGGGGAGGGGGCCGACAGGGGCCTATGGCTACACCTTC
>NA|NA|TRBJ1-2|TRBV5-1
CASSLEGNYGYTF
TGCGCCAGCAGCTTGGAGGGGAACTATGGCTACACCTTC
>NA|NA|TRBJ2-7|TRBV4-2
CASSQGLERGSYEQYF
TGTGCCAGCAGCCAAGGACTAGAAAGGGGTTCCTACGAGCAGTACTTC
>NA|NA|TRBJ2-6|TRBV6-1
CASSEPGMTGANVLTF
TGTGCCAGCAGTGAACCGGGTATGACTGGGGCCAACGTCCTGACTTTC
>TRBD1|NA|TRBJ1-4|TRBV2
CASSDGTGNEKLFF
TGTGCCAGCAGTGATGGGACAGGGAATGAAAAACTGTTTTTT
>NA|NA|TRBJ1-1|TRBV5-1
CASSSLGGATEAFF
TGCGCCAGCAGCTCGCTTGGGGGGGCTACTGAAGCTTTCTTT
>NA|once|TRBJ1-1|TRBV15
CATSRAASEVTEAFF
TGTGCCACCAGCAGAGCAGCCTCCGAGGTCACTGAAGCTTTCTTT
>NA|once|TRBJ2-3|TRBV6-5
CASSPTAFLTDTQYF
TGTGCCAGCAGCCCGACTGCCTTCCTCACAGATACGCAGTATTTT
>TRBD2|NA|TRBJ2-1|TRBV20-1
CSAITGTREFF
TGCAGTGCGATCACCGGGACTAGGGAGTTCTTC
>NA|once|TRBJ2-5|TRBV11-3
CASSPRGKEETQYF
TGTGCCAGCAGCCCCCGGGGGAAAGAAGAGACCCAGTACTTC
>TRBD2|NA|TRBJ2-3|TRBV11-2
CASSLGGTRGTDTQYF
TGTGCCAGCAGCTTAGGCGGGACTAGGGGCACAGATACGCAGTATTTT
>NA|NA|TRBJ2-1|TRBV7-3
CASSHTQGNEQFF
TGTGCCAGCAGCCACACACAGGGAAATGAGCAGTTCTTC
>NA|NA|TRBJ2-5|TRBV5-1
CASSLDPGAKETQYF
TGCGCCAGCAGCTTGGATCCAGGGGCTAAAGAGACCCAGTACTTC
>TRBD1|NA|TRBJ1-4|TRBV28
CASNPRTGLDEKLFF
TGTGCCAGCAACCCACGGACAGGTCTGGATGAAAAACTGTTTTTT
>NA|NA|TRBJ1-2|TRBV21-1
CASSKGGTGGEVDTF
TGTGCCAGCAGCAAAGGGGGCACAGGGGGCGAGGTAGACACCTTC
>TRBD1|NA|TRBJ1-4|TRBV5-1
CASTSSPTGYEKLFF
TGCGCCAGCACCTCCTCGCCGACAGGGTATGAAAAACTGTTTTTT
>NA|NA|TRBJ2-2|TRBV5-5
CASSRDIPNTGELFF
TGTGCCAGCAGCCGGGACATACCTAACACCGGGGAGCTGTTTTTT
>NA|many|TRBJ2-2|TRBV11-3
CASSSTGKDTGELFF
TGTGCCAGCAGCTCGACGGGGAAAGACACCGGGGAGCTGTTTTTT
>TRBD2|NA|TRBJ2-2|TRBV5-1
CASSWLAGVDGELFF
TGCGCCAGCAGCTGGCTAGCGGGAGTCGACGGGGAGCTGTTTTTT
>TRBD1|NA|TRBJ1-1|TRBV13
CASSPRDREHMNTEAFF
TGTGCCAGCAGCCCCCGGGACAGGGAACACATGAACACTGAAGCTTTCTTT
>NA|NA|TRBJ2-7|TRBV7-9
CASSVLAAPYEQYF
TGTGCCAGCAGCGTCTTAGCGGCCCCCTACGAGCAGTACTTC
>TRBD1|NA|TRBJ1-1|TRBV6-5
CASSSNGQGWTEAFF
TGTGCCAGCAGTTCGAACGGACAGGGGTGGACTGAAGCTTTCTTT
>NA|NA|TRBJ1-5|TRBV14
CASSQLGVNQPQHF
TGTGCCAGCAGCCAACTAGGGGTAAATCAGCCCCAGCATTTT
>NA|NA|TRBJ1-2|TRBV20-1
CSATLGYGYTF
TGCAGTGCTACCCTAGGTTATGGCTACACCTTC
>NA|once|TRBJ2-7|TRBV5-1
CASSLSLGTGSLYEQYF
TGCGCCAGCAGCTTGTCTTTGGGCACCGGCAGCCTTTACGAGCAGTACTTC
>NA|NA|TRBJ1-3|TRBV3-1/TRBV3-2
CASSLGGGGNTIYF
TGTGCCAGCAGCCTCGGGGGGGGAGGAAACACCATATATTTT
>NA|NA|TRBJ2-3|TRBV27
CASSLYEGGTDTQYF
TGTGCCAGCAGTTTATACGAGGGGGGCACAGATACGCAGTATTTT
>TRBD2|NA|TRBJ2-1|TRBV7-9
CASSYPGLASNEQFF
TGTGCCAGCAGCTACCCGGGACTAGCCTCCAATGAGCAGTTCTTC
>NA|NA|TRBJ1-5|TRBV2
CASSPQRHSNQPQHF
TGTGCCAGCAGTCCCCAGAGGCATAGCAATCAGCCCCAGCATTTT
>NA|NA|TRBJ2-5|TRBV12-3/TRBV12-4
CASSLRETQYF
TGTGCCAGCAGCTTGAGGGAGACCCAGTACTTC
>TRBD1|NA|TRBJ1-2|TRBV3-1/TRBV3-2
CASSQGDRVGGYTF
TGTGCCAGCAGCCAGGGGGACAGGGTGGGCGGCTACACCTTC
>TRBD1|NA|TRBJ1-1|TRBV12-5
CASAIDRGQGGPYEAFF
TGTGCTAGTGCCATTGATCGGGGACAGGGCGGACCTTATGAAGCTTTCTTT
>NA|NA|TRBJ2-7|TRBV4-1
CASSQDGQREQYF
TGCGCCAGCAGCCAAGATGGGCAGCGGGAGCAGTACTTC
>NA|NA|TRBJ1-2|TRBV6-1
CASSETTANYGYTF
TGTGCCAGCAGTGAAACGACAGCTAACTATGGCTACACCTTC
>NA|NA|TRBJ2-6|TRBV6-5
CASLWWAPGANVLTF
TGTGCCAGCCTATGGTGGGCTCCTGGGGCCAACGTCCTGACTTTC
>NA|once|TRBJ2-5|TRBV7-9
CASSFITQEETQYF
TGTGCCAGCAGCTTTATAACACAAGAAGAGACCCAGTACTTC